One and the same sample provided the 27 T cell receptor beta chains below, sequenced in a study of blood T cells in healthy people across ages. It was with a sample-barcoded 5' primer and a J-beta primer mix that a second PCR of roughly 7 to 12 cycles was run. One entry per CDR3 protein results from TCRdb running MiXCR on the 5' RACE reads. The sample has around 1,700,000 distinct CDR3 sequences; about 28% are singletons. Sequencing was carried out using blood. The receptors come from a woman in her twenties or thirties in good health.

This clonotype was observed a few times. The chain employs TRBV11-2 and TRBJ2-3; 7 bases fit TRBD2. The CDR3 is 16 amino acids. J gave up 1 base and V 4 bases, and 8 bases lay outside the gene matches. Germline V gene sequence: CDR1 SGHAT, CDR2 FQNNGV. CDR3 DNA sequence: TGTGCCAGCAGCTCTGGGGCGGGACTACGCACAGATACGCAGTATTTT. Translating gives CASSSGAGLRTDTQYF.

Turning to this clonotype: A much larger clone sits a single nucleotide away, making a read error possible. It is likely a read error, because the conserved phenylalanine at the end of the CDR3 is missing. The chain uses TRBV6-5 and TRBJ2-7; a weak D match, TRBD1 (5 bases). The closer fit of TRBJ2-5 to the DNA end suggests the J call may be wrong. Germline CDR1 reads MNHEY; CDR2 reads SVGAGI. The CDR3 runs 15 residues. The CDR3 reads CASWSTGATKETQYC. The CDR3 DNA sequence: TGTGCCAGCTGGTCTACAGGAGCAACTAAAGAGACCCAGTACTGC.

This clonotype was seen more than once but under ten times. The rearrangement links TRBV4-1 to TRBJ2-7; TRBD1 aligns across 7 bases. CDR1 MGHRA and CDR2 YSYEKL come from the germline V gene. The trim removed 1 base at V and 11 bases at J, leaving 8 bases unmatched. This CDR3 is built from 13 residues. As DNA, the CDR3 is TGCGCCAGCAGCCAAGGTAATCCAGGACAGGAGTACTTC. Translating gives CASSQGNPGQEYF.

V usage is TRBV28 and J usage is TRBJ2-3; D call uncertain. CDR3 length equals 13 residues. Germline loops: CDR1 MDHEN, CDR2 SYDVKM. With 8 bases removed from V and 4 bases from J, the gap between germline ends came to 13 bases. The CDR3 spells CASSPGIADTQYF. CDR3 in DNA: TGTGCCAGCTCACCCGGAATAGCAGATACGCAGTATTTT.

This clonotype showed up many times. The chain is built from TRBV29-1 and TRBJ2-5, with 8 nucleotides matching TRBD2. The germline V gene has CDR1 SQVTM and CDR2 ANQGSEA. This CDR3 spans 12 amino acids. With V trimmed by 6 bases and J by 1 base, 1 base remained unmatched. The CDR3 sequence is CSVGTSQETQYF. CDR3 DNA sequence: TGCAGCGTCGGGACTAGCCAAGAGACCCAGTACTTC.

Only one count was recorded for this clonotype. The chain joins TRBV6-5 to TRBJ2-1; D gene ambiguous. CDR1 MNHEY and CDR2 SVGAGI come from the germline V gene. The V end lost 5 bases, the J end lost 10 bases, and 12 bases lay between the germline ends. There are 12 residues in the CDR3. As DNA, the CDR3 is TGTGCCAGCAGTCCGCATCAAAACGAGCAGTTCTTC. It yields the protein CASSPHQNEQFF.

In this sample, this clonotype turned up many times. This chain connects TRBV29-1 to TRBJ2-5, with TRBD1 as a possible D gene (5 bases). This CDR3 region has 13 residues. The germline V and J ends were trimmed by 4 bases and 4 bases, with 13 bases remaining between them. CDR1 is SQVTM and CDR2 is ANQGSEA in the germline V gene. The chain's CDR3 is CSVVVGRGETQYF. DNA for the CDR3: TGCAGCGTTGTTGTGGGAAGGGGAGAGACCCAGTACTTC.

Note on this clonotype: Given the absence of the conserved phenylalanine or tryptophan at the CDR3 end, a read error is likely. CDR3 DNA sequence: TGCAGTGCCCAGAGCGGGAATTCACCCCTCCACCTT. This translates into CSAQSGNSPLHL. This chain connects TRBV20-1 to TRBJ1-6, with D hard to call. V dropped 6 bases and J dropped 7 bases, with 10 bases sitting between them. There are 12 residues in the CDR3. Per the germline V gene, CDR1 is DFQATT and CDR2 is SNEGSKA (reference sequence).

Only a few counts were recorded for this clonotype. The chain joins TRBV12-3 or TRBV12-4 to TRBJ2-4, with a possible D match to TRBD1 (6 bases). The J call may be mistaken, given a closer DNA end match to TRBJ2-7. This CDR3 contains 14 residues. The CDR3 is CASSLRQAGYEQYF. In DNA form, the CDR3 reads TGTGCCAGCAGTCTCCGACAGGCTGGCTACGAGCAGTACTTC.

In the case of this clonotype: At one of its ends the junction is not consistent with the germline gene, which may arise from a read error. The J gene is TRBJ2-1, the V gene TRBV5-1, with 10 bases identical to TRBD2. This CDR3 has 16 residues. From germline, CDR1 is SGHRS and CDR2 YFSETQ. The CDR3 bases are TGCGCCAGCAGCTTAGAAGGGACTAGCGACTACAGTGAGCAGTTCTTC. As protein: CASSLEGTSDYSEQFF. Based on the CDR3 plus reference TRBV5-1 and TRBJ2-1, the full variable domain is KAGVTQTPRYLIKTRGQQVTLSCSPISGHRSVSWYQQTPGQGLQFLFEYFSETQRNKGNFPGRFSGRQFSNSRSEMNVSTLELGDSALYLCASSLEGTSDYSEQFFGPGTRLTVL.

The V and J genes are TRBV25-1 and TRBJ1-2; weak D call: TRBD1 (6 bases). CDR3 length: 14 residues. Germline lookup yields CDR1 MGHDK and CDR2 SYGVNS. The V end was cut by 5 bases, the J end by 4 bases, with 14 bases between. CDR3 sequence reads: CASSSWGQSYGYTF. CDR3 bases: TGTGCCAGCAGTTCCTGGGGGCAGAGCTATGGCTACACCTTC.

Remarks on this clonotype: A read error is possible here, since a much larger clone lies one base away. The chain couples TRBV20-1 to TRBJ2-3; TRBD2 agrees at 7 bases. There are 14 residues in the CDR3. Germline V lookup: CDR1 DFQATT, CDR2 SNEGSKA (reference sequence). The CDR3 DNA follows: TGCAGTGCTAGAGATCGCGGGAGCCGAGATGCGCAGTATTTT. Encoded protein: CSARDRGSRDAQYF.

As for this clonotype: One base away lies a much larger clone, so this may be a sequencing read error. This sequence joins TRBV12-3 or TRBV12-4 and TRBJ2-3; 8 bases are a match to TRBD2. The CDR3 has 14 amino acids. The DNA of the CDR3 is TGTGCCAGCAGTGTAAGCGGGGGCACAGATGCGCAGTATTTT. The encoded protein is CASSVSGGTDAQYF.

This clonotype has more than one count but fewer than ten. The chain joins TRBV24-1 to TRBJ1-2; a possible D gene is TRBD1 (5 bases). This CDR3 comprises 12 residues. The germline V gene has CDR1 KGHDR and CDR2 SFDVKD. Trimming cost V 7 bases and J 3 bases, with 8 bases left between them. The CDR3 region has the DNA TGTGCCACCAGCAGGGAGGACTATGGCTACACCTTC. This sequence encodes CATSREDYGYTF.

This clonotype was seen a single time. CDR3 sequence (DNA): TGCGCCAGCAGCGGCTCTTGGCAGGTGAACGACGAGCAGTACTTC. It codes for CASSGSWQVNDEQYF. V is TRBV5-1 and J is TRBJ2-7; D not resolved. The CDR3 runs to 15 residues. Per the germline V gene, CDR1 is SGHRS and CDR2 is YFSETQ. With 4 bases removed from V and 5 bases from J, the gap between germline ends came to 19 bases.

This clonotype turned up a few times. The chain is built from TRBV9 and TRBJ2-1, with 7 bases lining up with TRBD2. The CDR3 is 13 residues long. From germline, CDR1 is SGDLS and CDR2 YYNGEE. V lost 5 bases and J lost 9; bases outside the gene matches: 8. The CDR3, as DNA: TGTGCCAGCAGTATGACTAGCCCCAGTGAGCAGTTCTTC. It yields the protein CASSMTSPSEQFF.

This clonotype showed up many times. The chain has TRBV20-1 and TRBJ2-7, with TRBD2 matching over 13 bases. Germline CDR1 and CDR2: DFQATT and SNEGSKA (reference sequence). The CDR3 runs 15 residues. V shed 1 base and J 3 bases; nucleotides not matched to a gene: 3. The CDR3 loop is CSARGTSGGVYEQYF. Here the CDR3 DNA reads TGCAGTGCTAGAGGAACTAGCGGGGGGGTCTACGAGCAGTACTTC.

This clonotype was counted between two and nine times. V usage is TRBV20-1 and J usage is TRBJ2-3; D gene uncertain. Trimming removed 0 bases at V and 2 bases at J, with 9 bases between. CDR1 and CDR2 (germline): DFQATT, SNEGSKA (reference sequence). The CDR3 consists of 14 residues. The CDR3 nucleotides read TGCAGTGCTAGAGATTCGCGGAACACAGATACGCAGTATTTT. Encoded protein: CSARDSRNTDTQYF.

This clonotype has a count of ten or more. Here the CDR3 reads CSARPPVGSYNEQFF. The DNA for the CDR3 is TGCAGTGCTAGACCCCCGGTAGGGTCCTACAATGAGCAGTTCTTC. This chain joins TRBV20-1 and TRBJ2-1; D is undetermined. Trimming removed 2 bases at V and 1 base at J, with 12 bases between. The germline gives CDR1 DFQATT, CDR2 SNEGSKA (reference sequence). CDR3 size: 15 residues.

Only a few counts were recorded for this clonotype. V and J are TRBV18 and TRBJ1-4; D gene uncertain. The CDR3 is 15 amino acids. Germline V gene sequence: CDR1 KGHSH, CDR2 LQKENI. Trimming stripped 8 bases from V and 2 bases from J, with 15 bases between. CDR3 loop: CASTEYSRTNEKLFF. The DNA for the CDR3 is TGTGCCAGCACCGAATATTCTAGGACTAATGAAAAACTGTTTTTT.

For the CDR3, the DNA is TGTGCCACCAGCAGAGATTTGGGTGGCTACACCTTC. It translates to CATSRDLGGYTF. J is TRBJ1-2 and V is TRBV15; D is undetermined. Germline CDR1 and CDR2: LNHNV and YYDKDF (reference sequence). V was clipped by 0 bases and J by 7 bases, with 6 bases between them. This CDR3 is built from 12 residues. The variable domain in full, with the rest retrieved from reference TRBV15 and TRBJ1-2, is DAMVIQNPRYQVTQFGKPVTLSCSQTLNHNVMYWYQQKSSQAPKLLFHYYDKDFNNEADTPDNFQSRRPNTSFCFLDIRSPGLGDTAMYLCATSRDLGGYTFGSGTRLTVV.

The chain uses TRBV5-1 and TRBJ1-1; D possibly corresponds to TRBD1 (6 bases). This CDR3 is built from 15 residues. Germline CDR1 is SGHRS and CDR2 is YFSETQ. V lost 0 bases and J lost 1, with 10 bases in between. The CDR3 DNA reads TGCGCCAGCAGCTTGGCCGGGACACCGAACACTGAAGCTTTCTTT. Its translation: CASSLAGTPNTEAFF.

This clonotype was found a few times. The V and J genes are TRBV6-1 and TRBJ2-7; 7 bases fit TRBD1. J was trimmed by 9 bases and V by 8 bases; bases with no gene match: 10. Per germline, CDR1 MNHNS and CDR2 SASEGT. This CDR3 contains 12 residues. CDR3 residues: CASADRTARQYF. The CDR3 DNA reads as TGTGCCAGCGCGGACAGGACGGCGAGGCAGTACTTC.

This chain uses TRBV6-5 with TRBJ1-2; 10 nucleotides line up with TRBD1. The CDR3 consists of 13 residues. Germline-derived CDR1 and CDR2 are MNHEY and SVGAGI. J lost 2 bases, V lost 10 bases, and 4 bases had no gene match. The CDR3 DNA follows: TGTGCCATCAGGGACAGGGGAAACTATGGCTACACCTTC. Translated, it gives CAIRDRGNYGYTF.

This clonotype was counted between two and nine times. Sequence at one end of the junction differs from germline and may be a read error. V usage is TRBV12-3 or TRBV12-4 and J usage is TRBJ1-5; D remains unclear. This CDR3 has 16 amino acids. The chain's CDR3 is CASPTVEDYSDQPQHF. The CDR3 DNA sequence: TGTGCCAGCCCGACGGTGGAAGATTATAGCGATCAGCCCCAGCATTTT.

This clonotype was seen more than once but under ten times. J is TRBJ1-2 and V is TRBV5-1; TRBD1 agrees at 10 bases. V shed 3 bases and J 4 bases; nucleotides not matched to a gene: 6. This CDR3 has 15 residues. CDR1 is SGHRS, CDR2 YFSETQ, per germline. The DNA of the CDR3 is TGCGCCAGCAGCTGGGCGACAGGGGGCAGCTATGGCTACACCTTC. This codes for CASSWATGGSYGYTF. Based on the CDR3 plus reference TRBV5-1 and TRBJ1-2, the full variable domain is KAGVTQTPRYLIKTRGQQVTLSCSPISGHRSVSWYQQTPGQGLQFLFEYFSETQRNKGNFPGRFSGRQFSNSRSEMNVSTLELGDSALYLCASSWATGGSYGYTFGSGTRLTVV.

CDR3 nucleotides: TGTGCCAGCACCAGGGGGGATTCTACTGGAAACACCATATATTTT. Protein product: CASTRGDSTGNTIYF. The chain employs TRBV9 and TRBJ1-3; TRBD1 aligns across 7 bases. The CDR3 contains 15 residues. Germline assignment: CDR1 SGDLS and CDR2 YYNGEE. The J segment lost 2 bases and the V segment lost 6 bases, leaving 8 bases of the junction unmatched.